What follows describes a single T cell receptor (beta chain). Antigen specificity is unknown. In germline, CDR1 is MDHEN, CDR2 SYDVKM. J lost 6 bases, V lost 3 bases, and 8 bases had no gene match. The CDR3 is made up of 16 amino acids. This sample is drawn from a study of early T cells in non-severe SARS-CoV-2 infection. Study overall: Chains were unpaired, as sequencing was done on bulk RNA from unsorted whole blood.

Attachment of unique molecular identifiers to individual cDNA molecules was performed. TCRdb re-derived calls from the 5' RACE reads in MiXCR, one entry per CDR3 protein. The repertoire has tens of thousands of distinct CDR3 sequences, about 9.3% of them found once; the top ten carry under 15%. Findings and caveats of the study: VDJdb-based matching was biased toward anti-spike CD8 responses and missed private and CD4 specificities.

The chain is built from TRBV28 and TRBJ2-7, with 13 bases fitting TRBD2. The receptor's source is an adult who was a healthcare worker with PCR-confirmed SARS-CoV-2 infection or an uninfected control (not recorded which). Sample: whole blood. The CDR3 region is CASSFKSRLAGGEQYF. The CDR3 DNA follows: TGTGCCAGCAGTTTTAAATCCCGACTAGCGGGAGGCGAGCAGTACTTC.